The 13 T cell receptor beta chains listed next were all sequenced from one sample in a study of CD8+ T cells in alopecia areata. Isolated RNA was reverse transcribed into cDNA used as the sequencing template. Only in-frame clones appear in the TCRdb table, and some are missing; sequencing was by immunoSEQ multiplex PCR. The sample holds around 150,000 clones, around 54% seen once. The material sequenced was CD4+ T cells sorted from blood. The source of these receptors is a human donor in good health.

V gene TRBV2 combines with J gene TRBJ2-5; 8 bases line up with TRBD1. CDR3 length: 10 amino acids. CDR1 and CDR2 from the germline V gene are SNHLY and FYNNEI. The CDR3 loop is CSQGAQTQYF. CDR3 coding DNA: TGTTCTCAGGGGGCGCAGACCCAGTACTTC. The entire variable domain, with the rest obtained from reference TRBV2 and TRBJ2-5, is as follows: EPEVTQTPSHQVTQMGQEVILRCVPISNHLYFYWYRQILGQKVEFLVSFYNNEISEKSEIFDDQFSVERPDGSNFTLKIRSTKLEDSAMYFCSQGAQTQYFGPGTRLLVL.

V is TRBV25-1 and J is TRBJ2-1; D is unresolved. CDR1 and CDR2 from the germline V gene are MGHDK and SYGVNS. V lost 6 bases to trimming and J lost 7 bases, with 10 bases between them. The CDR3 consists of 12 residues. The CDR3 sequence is CASSRLENEQFF. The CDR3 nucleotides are TGTGCCAGCAGCCGATTAGAGAATGAGCAGTTCTTC.

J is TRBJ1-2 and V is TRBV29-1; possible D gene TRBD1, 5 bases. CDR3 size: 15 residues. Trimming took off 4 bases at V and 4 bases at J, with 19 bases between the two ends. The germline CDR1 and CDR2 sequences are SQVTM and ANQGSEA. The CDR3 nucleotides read TGCAGCGTTGCGAGCGGCAGGGAGAGCATCTATGGCTACACCTTC. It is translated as CSVASGRESIYGYTF.

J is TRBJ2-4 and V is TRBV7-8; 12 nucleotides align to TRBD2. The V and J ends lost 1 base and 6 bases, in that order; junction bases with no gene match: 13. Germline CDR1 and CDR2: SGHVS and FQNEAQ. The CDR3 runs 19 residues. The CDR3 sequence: CASSLGRTSGKAGPNIQYF. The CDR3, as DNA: TGTGCCAGCAGCTTAGGCCGGACTAGCGGGAAGGCGGGCCCAAACATTCAGTACTTC.

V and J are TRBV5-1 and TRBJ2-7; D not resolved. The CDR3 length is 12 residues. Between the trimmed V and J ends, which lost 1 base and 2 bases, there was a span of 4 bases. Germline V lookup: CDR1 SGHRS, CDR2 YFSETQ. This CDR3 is CASSLPPYEQYF. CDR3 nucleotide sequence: TGCGCCAGCAGCTTGCCCCCCTACGAGCAGTACTTC.

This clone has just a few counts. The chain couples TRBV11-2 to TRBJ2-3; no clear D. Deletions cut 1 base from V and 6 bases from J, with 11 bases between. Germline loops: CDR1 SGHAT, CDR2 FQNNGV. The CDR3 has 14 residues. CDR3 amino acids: CASSLGSLADTQYF. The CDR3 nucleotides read TGTGCCAGCAGCTTAGGGTCTTTAGCTGATACGCAGTATTTT.

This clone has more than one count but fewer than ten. CDR3 residues: CASSVDKGSGYNEQFF. The CDR3 coding sequence is TGTGCCAGCAGCGTAGATAAGGGAAGCGGCTACAATGAGCAGTTCTTC. The chain combines TRBV9 with TRBJ2-1; TRBD2 is a possible D gene (5 bases). The germline gives CDR1 SGDLS, CDR2 YYNGEE. Trimming left V 0 bases short and J 3 bases short, with 13 bases between. This CDR3 has 16 residues.

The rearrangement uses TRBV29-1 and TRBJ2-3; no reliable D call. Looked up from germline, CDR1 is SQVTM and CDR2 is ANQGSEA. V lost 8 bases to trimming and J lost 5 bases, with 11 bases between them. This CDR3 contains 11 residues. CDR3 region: CSSFFGDTQYF. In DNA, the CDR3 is TGCAGCTCCTTCTTCGGAGATACGCAGTATTTT.

The CDR3 protein is CASRTSDTQYF. The CDR3 region has the DNA TGCGCCAGCAGAACTTCAGATACGCAGTATTTT. The chain links TRBV4-1 to TRBJ2-3; D not certain. The V and J ends lost 6 bases and 4 bases respectively, with 5 bases between them. This CDR3 spans 11 amino acids. CDR1 is MGHRA and CDR2 is YSYEKL in the germline V gene.

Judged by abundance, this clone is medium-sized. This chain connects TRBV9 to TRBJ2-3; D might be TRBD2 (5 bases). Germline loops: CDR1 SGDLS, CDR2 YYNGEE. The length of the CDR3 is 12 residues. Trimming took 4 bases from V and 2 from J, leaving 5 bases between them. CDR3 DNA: TGTGCCAGCAGCCGGGACACAGATACGCAGTATTTT. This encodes CASSRDTDTQYF.

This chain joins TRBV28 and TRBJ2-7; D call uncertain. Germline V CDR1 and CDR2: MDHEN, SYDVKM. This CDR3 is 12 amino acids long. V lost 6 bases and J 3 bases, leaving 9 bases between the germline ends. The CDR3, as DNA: TGTGCCAGCAGCTCCGAGGTCTACGAGCAGTACTTC. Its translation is CASSSEVYEQYF. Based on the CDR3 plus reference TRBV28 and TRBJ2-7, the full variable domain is DVKVTQSSRYLVKRTGEKVFLECVQDMDHENMFWYRQDPGLGLRLIYFSYDVKMKEKGDIPEGYSVSREKKERFSLILESASTNQTSMYLCASSSEVYEQYFGPGTRLTVT.

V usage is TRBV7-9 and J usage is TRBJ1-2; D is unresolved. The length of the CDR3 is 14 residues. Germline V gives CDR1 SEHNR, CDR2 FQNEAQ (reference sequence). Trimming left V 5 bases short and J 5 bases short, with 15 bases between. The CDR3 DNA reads TGTGCCAGCAGCCTCGGACTCGACGGGTATGGCTACACCTTC. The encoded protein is CASSLGLDGYGYTF.

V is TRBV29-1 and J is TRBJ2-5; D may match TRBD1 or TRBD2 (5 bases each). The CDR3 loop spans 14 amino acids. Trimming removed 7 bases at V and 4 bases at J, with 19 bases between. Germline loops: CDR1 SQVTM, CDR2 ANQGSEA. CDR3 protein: CSAVPGTATETQYF. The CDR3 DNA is TGCAGCGCCGTACCGGGGACCGCCACAGAGACCCAGTACTTC.